The T cell receptor beta chain under discussion was sequenced for a study of T cells in Graves' hyperthyroidism and ophthalmopathy. Overall study results and limits: A 13 V-J signature model discriminated ophthalmopathy versus stable hyperthyroidism. The model identified upcoming ophthalmopathy a median 6.5 months ahead of onset. Within blood appeared most thyroid clonotypes that had expanded above 0.001.

Amplified regions were TCR beta CDR3 sequences from RNA transcripts. HTBI primers were the set used in a first-round RT-PCR of the TCR CDR3. TCRdb ran MiXCR on the multiplex PCR reads and lists one entry per CDR3 protein. Of roughly 570,000 distinct CDR3 sequences listed, about half were seen once; the top ten hold around 8%. Stable hyperthyroidism: no ophthalmopathy progression over 18 months of follow-up. Trimming removed 2 bases at V and 2 bases at J, with 11 bases between. The CDR3 consists of 15 residues. Germline CDR1 and CDR2: SGHKS and YYEKEE (reference sequence). This clonotype was picked up one time. Its specificity is not known. The CDR3 does not end in the conserved phenylalanine or tryptophan, so this is likely a read error.

Specimen: peripheral blood or thyroid tissue (not recorded which). The sequence was obtained from a woman aged 18-29 years with Graves' hyperthyroidism. The chain carries TRBV5-5 and TRBJ1-5; D remains ambiguous. CDR3 region: CASSLRQDGNQPQHG. As DNA, the CDR3 is TGTGCCAGCAGCTTACGACAAGATGGCAATCAGCCCCAGCATGGT.